One sample yielded the 24 T cell receptor beta chains listed below, sequenced in a study of vaccination effects on CD4 cells after COVID-19. Subsequent to a culture period of approximately 11 days, CD4+ T cells were isolated. Two doses of either BNT162b2 or mRNA-1273 were given to each participant. Their antigens remain unidentified. Repertoires were generated with immunoSEQ multiplex PCR, while TCRdb's copy carries only in-frame clones and drops some. The table has tens of thousands of clones, just under 75% seen once; the top ten hold approximately 2%. This material consisted of CD4+ T cells from PBMCs cultured without peptide, taken after COVID-19 vaccination. These receptors originate from a human donor who received a COVID-19 vaccine.

This rearrangement joins TRBV24-1 to TRBJ1-2, with 11 bases lining up with TRBD1. The CDR3 totals 16 residues. Trimming removed 6 bases from V and 8 bases from J; junction bases left unmatched: 13. CDR1 is KGHDR and CDR2 is SFDVKD in the germline V gene. The CDR3 region is CATSSGGGQGAQGYTF. Here the CDR3 DNA reads TGTGCCACCAGTTCGGGAGGCGGACAGGGGGCTCAGGGCTACACCTTC.

The chain has TRBV6-5 and TRBJ2-5; D remains ambiguous. Germline CDR1 and CDR2: MNHEY and SVGAGI. Trimming took 0 bases from V and 4 from J, leaving 3 bases between them. The CDR3 contains 12 residues. The CDR3 DNA sequence: TGTGCCAGCAGTTACTCGGGAGAGACCCAGTACTTC. Encoded protein: CASSYSGETQYF.

The gene calls are TRBV14 and TRBJ2-3; weak D call: TRBD2 (6 bases). Germline V gives CDR1 SGHDN, CDR2 FVKESK. The germline V and J ends were trimmed by 5 bases and 0 bases, with 18 bases remaining between them. The CDR3 totals 17 residues. CDR3 amino acids: CASSFGTQSFSTDTQYF. DNA of the CDR3: TGTGCCAGCAGCTTCGGGACTCAATCCTTTAGCACAGATACGCAGTATTTT.

This sequence joins TRBV15 and TRBJ1-6; 9 nucleotides agree with TRBD1. The CDR3 runs to 15 residues. The germline V gene has CDR1 LNHNV and CDR2 YYDKDF (reference sequence). Trimming cost V 2 bases and J 8 bases; bases outside gene matches: 4. The chain's CDR3 is CATSRNTGGDSPLHF. CDR3 sequence (DNA): TGTGCCACCAGCAGAAATACAGGGGGCGATTCACCCCTCCACTTT. Together with reference TRBV15 and TRBJ1-6, the CDR3 gives the full variable domain: DAMVIQNPRYQVTQFGKPVTLSCSQTLNHNVMYWYQQKSSQAPKLLFHYYDKDFNNEADTPDNFQSRRPNTSFCFLDIRSPGLGDTAMYLCATSRNTGGDSPLHFGNGTRLTVT.

V is TRBV15 and J is TRBJ1-1, with a tentative D call TRBD1 (6 bases). The V end was cut by 0 bases, the J end by 8 bases, with 10 bases between. CDR3 length equals 13 residues. Per germline, CDR1 LNHNV and CDR2 YYDKDF (reference sequence). The CDR3 is CATSRDLDREAFF. CDR3 DNA: TGTGCCACCAGCAGAGATCTGGACAGAGAAGCTTTCTTT.

The chain carries TRBV18 and TRBJ1-1, with unresolved D. CDR3 size: 13 residues. Trimming pared 3 bases from V and 1 base from J, leaving 6 bases between. Germline-derived CDR1 and CDR2 are KGHSH and LQKENI. CDR3 sequence reads: CASSPGWNTEAFF. The CDR3 DNA follows: TGTGCCAGCTCACCCGGGTGGAACACTGAAGCTTTCTTT.

The rearrangement joins TRBV12-3 or TRBV12-4 to TRBJ2-5; possible D gene TRBD1, 5 bases. Trimming shortened V by 5 bases and J by 2 bases, and 9 bases separated the two germline ends. This CDR3 is 13 amino acids long. The CDR3 nucleotides read TGTGCCAGCAGTACACAGGAGCAAGAGACCCAGTACTTC. Its translation: CASSTQEQETQYF.

This clone was seen more than once but under ten times. This chain links TRBV5-4 with TRBJ1-1, with D possibly TRBD1 on 6 matching bases. Per the germline V gene, CDR1 is SGHNT and CDR2 is YYREEE (reference sequence). CDR3 length: 12 residues. V was shortened by 2 bases and J by 7 bases, with 9 bases between the two germline ends. CDR3 nucleotide sequence: TGTGCCAGCAGCTTCTACAGGGATGAAGCTTTCTTT. Protein sequence: CASSFYRDEAFF.

This CDR3 is CATQQGWDKNIQYF. The CDR3 bases are TGTGCCACACAACAGGGTTGGGACAAAAACATTCAGTACTTC. This chain uses TRBV10-3 with TRBJ2-4; weak D call: TRBD1 (6 bases). Trimming took off 10 bases at V and 3 bases at J, with 16 bases between the two ends. The CDR3 length is 14 residues. The germline V gene encodes CDR1 ENHRY and CDR2 SYGVKD.

The V and J genes are TRBV6-5 and TRBJ1-3, with D perhaps TRBD1 (5 bases). V shed 9 bases and J shed 4 bases, with 19 bases lying between them. Germline V gene sequence: CDR1 MNHEY, CDR2 SVGAGI. The CDR3 length is 15 residues. DNA for the CDR3: TGTGCCAGTTTACAGGCTCCCCTCTCGGGAAACACCATATATTTT. It yields the protein CASLQAPLSGNTIYF.

The J gene is TRBJ2-1, the V gene TRBV10-2, with TRBD2 identical over 9 bases. Germline assignment: CDR1 WSHSY and CDR2 SAAADI. Germline trimming cut 6 bases from V and 5 bases from J; bases unmatched to any gene: 11. There are 16 residues in the CDR3. The DNA for the CDR3 is TGCGCCAGCAGATCCCCTGCCAGCGGGGGGAACAATGAGCAGTTCTTC. Translation gives CASRSPASGGNNEQFF.

The gene calls are TRBV6-5 and TRBJ1-5; D perhaps matches TRBD1 (6 bases). Germline-derived CDR1 and CDR2 are MNHEY and SVGAGI. This CDR3 spans 15 amino acids. Trimming removed 9 bases from V and 2 bases from J, with 17 bases in between. The CDR3 DNA is TGTGCCAGTCTAGAACAGGGTTCGGGCAATCAGCCCCAGCATTTT. Translated: CASLEQGSGNQPQHF.

J is TRBJ1-5 and V is TRBV7-8; 9 bases are a match to TRBD1. Germline values: CDR1 SGHVS, CDR2 FQNEAQ. Unmatched junction bases numbered 4, after V lost 4 bases and J lost 0 bases. CDR3 length: 16 residues. As DNA, the CDR3 is TGTGCCAGCAGCTCCGGGACAGGGCATAGCAATCAGCCCCAGCATTTT. This gives the protein CASSSGTGHSNQPQHF. Supplemented by reference TRBV7-8 and TRBJ1-5, the full variable domain reads GAGVSQSPRYKVAKRGQDVALRCDPISGHVSLFWYQQALGQGPEFLTYFQNEAQLDKSGLPSDRFFAERPEGSVSTLKIQRTQQEDSAVYLCASSSGTGHSNQPQHFGDGTRLSIL.

The chain carries TRBV6-5 and TRBJ1-1; TRBD1 aligns across 8 bases. This CDR3 has 13 amino acids. Germline-derived CDR1 and CDR2 are MNHEY and SVGAGI. The V segment lost 5 bases and the J segment 8 bases; nucleotides outside the gene matches: 7. CDR3: CASSLVRDREAFF. The CDR3 DNA is TGTGCCAGCAGTCTAGTACGGGACAGGGAAGCTTTCTTT.

This clone was seen a handful of times. The rearrangement links TRBV6-5 to TRBJ1-5, with 8 bases matching TRBD1. The CDR3 consists of 16 residues. V lost 4 bases, J lost 11 bases, and 16 bases stayed unmatched. Germline-derived CDR1 and CDR2 are MNHEY and SVGAGI. The CDR3 coding sequence is TGTGCCAGCAGTTCGATCGGACAGGGCGGATTCTCAGCCCAGCATTTT. Amino acids: CASSSIGQGGFSAQHF.

CDR3 amino acids: CATSREFNEKLFF. CDR3 sequence (DNA): TGTGCCACCAGCAGAGAGTTTAATGAAAAACTGTTTTTT. The J gene is TRBJ1-4, the V gene TRBV15; unclear D gene. Trimming cost V 0 bases and J 4 bases, with 3 bases left between them. CDR3 length: 13 amino acids. Per germline, CDR1 LNHNV and CDR2 YYDKDF (reference sequence). Together with reference TRBV15 and TRBJ1-4, the CDR3 gives the full variable domain: DAMVIQNPRYQVTQFGKPVTLSCSQTLNHNVMYWYQQKSSQAPKLLFHYYDKDFNNEADTPDNFQSRRPNTSFCFLDIRSPGLGDTAMYLCATSREFNEKLFFGSGTQLSVL.

The chain is built from TRBV6-6 and TRBJ2-3; TRBD2 matches 15 bases. Germline CDR1 and CDR2: MNHNY and SVGAGI (reference sequence). The CDR3 has 15 amino acids. The V gene end was trimmed by 4 bases and the J gene end by 6 bases; junction bases not matched to a gene: 2. The CDR3 coding sequence is TGTGCCAGCAGTTGGACTAGCGGGGGGGTGGATACGCAGTATTTT. This encodes CASSWTSGGVDTQYF.

In this sample, this clone turned up a few times. The chain has TRBV6-5 and TRBJ1-2; D unclear. CDR3 length: 14 amino acids. The V gene's germline CDR1 is MNHEY and CDR2 SVGAGI. Trimming cost V 6 bases and J 7 bases, with 18 bases left between them. CDR3 sequence (DNA): TGTGCCAGCAGCCCCCCAGCGGGGATGGGTGGCTACACCTTC. Protein sequence: CASSPPAGMGGYTF.

This chain joins TRBV30 and TRBJ2-3; D may be TRBD1 or TRBD2 (6 bases each). The CDR3 length is 12 residues. Germline CDR1 reads GTSNPN; CDR2 reads SVGIG (reference sequence). V dropped 7 bases and J dropped 4 bases, with 12 bases sitting between them. The CDR3 bases are TGTGCCTTAACGGGGGCCGCAGATACGCAGTATTTT. The encoded protein is CALTGAADTQYF. Supplemented by reference TRBV30 and TRBJ2-3, the full variable domain reads SQTIHQWPATLVQPVGSPLSLECTVEGTSNPNLYWYRQAAGRGLQLLFYSVGIGQISSEVPQNLSASRPQDRQFILSSKKLLLSDSGFYLCALTGAADTQYFGPGTRLTVL.

The chain recombines TRBV2 with TRBJ1-1; D remains ambiguous. Germline V gene lookup returns CDR1 SNHLY and CDR2 FYNNEI. The CDR3 is made up of 14 amino acids. V was clipped by 4 bases and J by 1 base, with 10 bases between them. The CDR3 sequence is CASSGVTENTEAFF. CDR3 nucleotide sequence: TGTGCCAGCAGTGGAGTCACAGAGAACACTGAAGCTTTCTTT.

This clone has only a few counts. V and J are TRBV24-1 and TRBJ2-1; a weak D match, TRBD1 (6 bases). CDR1 is KGHDR, CDR2 SFDVKD, per germline. The V end lost 3 bases, the J end lost 4 bases, and 21 bases lay between the germline ends. This CDR3 region has 18 residues. The CDR3 loop is CATSDRDTGSSSYNEQFF. The CDR3 DNA follows: TGTGCCACCAGTGATAGGGATACAGGGTCATCCTCGTACAATGAGCAGTTCTTC.

The chain links TRBV5-1 to TRBJ1-6; no reliable D call. Between the trimmed V and J ends, which lost 0 bases and 6 bases, there was a span of 7 bases. The V gene's germline CDR1 is SGHRS and CDR2 YFSETQ. The CDR3 length is 14 residues. The DNA for the CDR3 is TGCGCCAGCAGCTTGGATGGTACTAATTCACCCCTCCACTTT. This sequence encodes CASSLDGTNSPLHF. The full variable domain, its missing parts supplied by reference TRBV5-1 and TRBJ1-6, is KAGVTQTPRYLIKTRGQQVTLSCSPISGHRSVSWYQQTPGQGLQFLFEYFSETQRNKGNFPGRFSGRQFSNSRSEMNVSTLELGDSALYLCASSLDGTNSPLHFGNGTRLTVT.

CDR3 bases: TGCGCCAGCAGCCAAGATCGCACACAAGGACAGTTAAAAGCTTTCTTT. This sequence encodes CASSQDRTQGQLKAFF. The chain uses TRBV4-1 and TRBJ1-1, with D possibly TRBD1 on 6 matching bases. CDR1 and CDR2 from the germline V gene are MGHRA and YSYEKL. The CDR3 spans 16 residues. V was shortened by 0 bases and J by 9 bases, with 20 bases between the two germline ends.

The chain joins TRBV2 to TRBJ1-2; no definite D call. The CDR3 runs to 15 residues. V was cut by 1 base and J by 0 bases, with 9 bases left in between. CDR1 and CDR2 from the germline V gene are SNHLY and FYNNEI. In nucleotides, the CDR3 is TGTGCCAGCAGTGAAGTTGGGCAGTCTAACTATGGCTACACCTTC. It translates to CASSEVGQSNYGYTF. Using reference TRBV2 and TRBJ1-2 for the parts outside the CDR3, the full variable domain is EPEVTQTPSHQVTQMGQEVILRCVPISNHLYFYWYRQILGQKVEFLVSFYNNEISEKSEIFDDQFSVERPDGSNFTLKIRSTKLEDSAMYFCASSEVGQSNYGYTFGSGTRLTVV.